The entry below gives a single T cell receptor beta chain sequence along with its context. Use of 60 Vbeta and 13 Jbeta primers characterized the PCR. Some clones are missing from TCRdb's copy, which holds only in-frame ones; the method was immunoSEQ multiplex PCR. Of 160,000 or so clones in the sample, approximately 80% were seen once. The data originate from a study of cytomegalovirus exposure and HLA in healthy donors. Background on the study: Among the approximately 370 donors who were genotyped, over 70% fell in the genetic ancestry cluster that is associated with self-reported Caucasian donors.

The sample was PBMCs. This receptor was obtained from a man aged 45-65 years in good health and CMV-seropositive.

In DNA form, the CDR3 reads TGTGCCAGCAGTTACGAGGGTTATGAGCAGTTCTTC. The encoded protein is CASSYEGYEQFF. V and J are TRBV6-5 and TRBJ2-1, with D possibly TRBD2 on 5 matching bases. With 2 bases removed from V and 8 bases from J, the gap between germline ends came to 7 bases. CDR1 MNHEY and CDR2 SVGAGI come from the germline V gene. The CDR3 covers 12 residues.